This T cell receptor beta chain was profiled in a study of blood T cell repertoires in COVID-19. Across the whole study: COVID-19 samples from acute and convalescent phases originated in the United States, Italy and Spain. PBMCs, B-cell-depleted T cells, or T cells were the source of the cDNA or gDNA that made up the material.

Germline V gives CDR1 KGHSH, CDR2 LQKENI. V lost 2 bases to trimming and J lost 1 base, with 3 bases between them. This CDR3 is 13 amino acids long. How the authors handled the data: Estimated nucleated cell counts came from reference gene primer amplification. Libraries were prepared by immunoSEQ multiplex PCR; TCRdb keeps only in-frame clonotypes and omits some of them. Clone size and V and J calls were adopted from that table, with D and trimming inferred from the DNA. There are approximately 68,000 clones in the sample; approximately 87% occur only once, and just under 4.5% lies in the top ten. J is TRBJ1-5 and V is TRBV18; D gene uncertain. The source material was peripheral blood. The source of this sequence is a man aged 45 to 65 with active COVID-19. CDR3 coding DNA: TGTGCCAGCTCACCATCGAGCAATCAGCCCCAGCATTTT. It specifies CASSPSSNQPQHF. The complete variable domain, with remaining parts taken from reference TRBV18 and TRBJ1-5, reads NAGVMQNPRHLVRRRGQEARLRCSPMKGHSHVYWYRQLPEEGLKFMVYLQKENIIDESGMPKERFSAEFPKEGPSILRIQQVVRGDSAAYFCASSPSSNQPQHFGDGTRLSIL.